This entry features one T cell receptor (beta chain) sequence. The germline CDR1 and CDR2 sequences are MRHNA and SNTAGT. V shed 6 bases and J 4 bases; nucleotides not matched to a gene: 11. CDR3 length: 15 amino acids. In the authors' workflow: Estimates of nucleated cell counts were drawn from the amplification of reference gene primers. Generated by immunoSEQ multiplex PCR, the TCRdb table keeps only in-frame clones and is missing some. The V and J calls and clone size were taken over from that table, and D and trimming were inferred from the DNA. The sample has roughly 100,000 clones, 88% seen once. These data belong to a study of blood T cell repertoires in COVID-19. In the study overall: Spain, Italy and the United States supplied samples that represented acute and convalescent COVID-19. PBMCs, B-cell-depleted T cells, or T cells provided the cDNA or gDNA that made up the material.

Sample: peripheral blood. The sequence derives from a human donor in a cohort sampled during active COVID-19. The chain carries TRBV6-4 and TRBJ1-2, with 7 bases that match TRBD1. CDR3 sequence reads: CASRPQGLSGYGYTF. CDR3 bases: TGTGCCAGCAGACCACAGGGGTTATCGGGCTATGGCTACACCTTC.